Given below is one T cell receptor beta chain in context. This sample is part of a study of blood T cell repertoires in COVID-19. Study-level information: Nucleic acid was either cDNA or gDNA, and it came from T cells, B-cell-depleted T cells, or PBMCs.

Generated by immunoSEQ multiplex PCR, the TCRdb table keeps only in-frame clones and is missing some. The sample records 200,000 to 250,000 clones, around three quarters being singletons. The germline V gene has CDR1 MNHEY and CDR2 SVGAGI. V lost 5 bases and J lost 7; bases outside the gene matches: 6. The CDR3 runs 14 residues. Sequenced: peripheral blood. The chain links TRBV6-5 to TRBJ2-1; 9 bases align to TRBD1. The TCR comes from a woman between 65 and 79 years old with acute or convalescent COVID-19. The CDR3 coding sequence is TGTGCCAGCAGTCCGGGACAGGGTAGGAATGAGCAGTTCTTC. This gives the protein CASSPGQGRNEQFF.